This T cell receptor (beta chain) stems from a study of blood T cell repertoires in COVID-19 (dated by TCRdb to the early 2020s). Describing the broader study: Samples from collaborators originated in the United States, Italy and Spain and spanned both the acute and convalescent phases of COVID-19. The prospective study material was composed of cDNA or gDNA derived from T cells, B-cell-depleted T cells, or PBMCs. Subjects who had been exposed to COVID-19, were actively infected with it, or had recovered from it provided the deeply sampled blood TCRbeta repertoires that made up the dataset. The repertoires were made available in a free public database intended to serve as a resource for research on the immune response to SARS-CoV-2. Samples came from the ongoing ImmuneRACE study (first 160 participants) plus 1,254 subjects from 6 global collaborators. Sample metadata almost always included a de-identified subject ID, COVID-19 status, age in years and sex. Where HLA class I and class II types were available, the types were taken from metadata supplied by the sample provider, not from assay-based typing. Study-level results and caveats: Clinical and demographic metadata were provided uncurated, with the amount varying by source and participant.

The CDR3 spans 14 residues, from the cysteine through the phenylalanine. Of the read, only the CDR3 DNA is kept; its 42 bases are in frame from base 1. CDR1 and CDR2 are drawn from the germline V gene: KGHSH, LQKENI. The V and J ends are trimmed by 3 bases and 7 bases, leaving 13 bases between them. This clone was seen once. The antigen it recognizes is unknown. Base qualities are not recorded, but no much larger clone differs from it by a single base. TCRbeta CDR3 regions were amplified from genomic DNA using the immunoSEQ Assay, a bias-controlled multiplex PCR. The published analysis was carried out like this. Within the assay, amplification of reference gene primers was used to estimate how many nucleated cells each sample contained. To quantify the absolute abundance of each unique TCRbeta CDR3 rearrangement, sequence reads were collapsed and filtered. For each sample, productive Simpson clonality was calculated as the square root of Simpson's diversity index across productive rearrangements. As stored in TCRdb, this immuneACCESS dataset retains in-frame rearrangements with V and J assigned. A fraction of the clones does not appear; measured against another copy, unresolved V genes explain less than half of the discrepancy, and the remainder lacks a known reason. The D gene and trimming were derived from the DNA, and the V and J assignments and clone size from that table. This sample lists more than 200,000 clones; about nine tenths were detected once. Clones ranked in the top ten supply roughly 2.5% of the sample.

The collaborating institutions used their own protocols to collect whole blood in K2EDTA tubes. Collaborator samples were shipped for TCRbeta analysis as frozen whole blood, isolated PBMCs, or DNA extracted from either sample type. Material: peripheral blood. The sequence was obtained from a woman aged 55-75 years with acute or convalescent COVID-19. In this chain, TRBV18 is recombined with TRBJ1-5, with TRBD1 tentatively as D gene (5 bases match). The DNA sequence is TGTGCCAGCTCACCGGGCAGGGTGAGGCAGCCCCAGCATTTT. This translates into CASSPGRVRQPQHF.